This entry features one T cell receptor (beta chain) sequence. Its antigen is undetermined. Despite likely unrecorded immune exposures, the donors were nominally healthy at the time of sampling. These data originate in a study of cytomegalovirus exposure and HLA in healthy donors. PCR primers comprised 60 Vbeta and 13 Jbeta primers. Here immunoSEQ multiplex PCR was the method, and the copy in TCRdb shows in-frame clones only, minus some. The table shows about 130,000 clones, with about 68% occurring only once. Study conclusions and caveats: An apparent linkage of common viral pathogens to several of the most significant clusters emerged in a later analysis. CMV serostatus alone was available as immune exposure information.

The receptor comes from a human donor in good health. The source material was PBMCs.

CDR3 region: CASSVSSGKETQYF. CDR3 in DNA: TGTGCCAGCAGCGTATCTAGCGGGAAAGAGACCCAGTACTTC. This chain connects TRBV9 to TRBJ2-5; 9 nucleotides match TRBD2. J lost 3 bases, V lost 1 base, and 1 base had no gene match. CDR1 is SGDLS and CDR2 is YYNGEE in the germline V gene. The CDR3 totals 14 residues.